This is a list of T cell receptor beta chains from one sample in a study of CD8+CD57+ T cells in acquired aplastic anemia. Each CDR3 protein gets one entry after TCRdb re-called the reads with MiXCR. In the table there are approximately 190,000 distinct CDR3 sequences, 48% of which are singletons. Material for sequencing was sorted CD4+, CD8+, or CD8+CD57+ T cells (not recorded which) from PBMCs. Every receptor here comes from a human donor with aplastic anemia. Both conserved end residues are trimmed from each CDR3.

v_call	j_call	cdr3_aa
TRBV10-3	TRBJ2-7	AISGGLQDEQY
TRBV6-5	TRBJ2-3	ASSPGTGRGDTQY
TRBV25-1	TRBJ1-1	ASEDGEAF
TRBV19	TRBJ2-7	ASMDQGDYEQY
TRBV6-4	TRBJ1-1	ASSDSGYTEAF
TRBV2	TRBJ1-2	ASSQATNGYT
TRBV7-2	TRBJ2-2	ASRRTGANTGELF
TRBV19	TRBJ1-1	ASSIGTANTEAF
TRBV7-8	TRBJ1-2	ASSRDRVATYGHT
TRBV2	TRBJ2-3	ASRDSSGAGTQY
TRBV29-1	TRBJ2-1	SGQGALGEQF